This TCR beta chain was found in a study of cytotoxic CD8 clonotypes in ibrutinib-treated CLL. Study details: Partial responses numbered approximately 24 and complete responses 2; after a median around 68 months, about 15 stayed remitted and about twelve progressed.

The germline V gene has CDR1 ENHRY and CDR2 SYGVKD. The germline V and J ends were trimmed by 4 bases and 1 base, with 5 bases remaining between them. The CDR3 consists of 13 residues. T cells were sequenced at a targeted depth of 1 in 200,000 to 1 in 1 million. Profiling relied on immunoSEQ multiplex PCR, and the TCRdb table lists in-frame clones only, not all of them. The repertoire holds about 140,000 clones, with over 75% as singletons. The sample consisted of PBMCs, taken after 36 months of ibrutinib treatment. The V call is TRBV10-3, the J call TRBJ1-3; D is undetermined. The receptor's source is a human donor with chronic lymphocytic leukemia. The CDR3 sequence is CAISGSSGNTIYF. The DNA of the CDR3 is TGTGCCATCAGTGGCAGTTCTGGAAACACCATATATTTT.